The entry that follows covers one T cell receptor (beta chain) sequence. In the original analysis: Using reference gene primer amplification, nucleated cell counts were estimated. Libraries were prepared by immunoSEQ multiplex PCR; TCRdb keeps only in-frame clonotypes and omits some of them. The DNA gave D and trimming, while V, J and clone size come from that table. The sample yields some 180,000 clones, around 83% seen once. V gave up 5 bases and J gave up 3 bases; unmatched junction bases: 13. The CDR3 runs 17 residues. Germline CDR1 and CDR2: SGHTA and FQGNSA. The data belong to a study of blood T cell repertoires in COVID-19. Turning to the study itself: Researchers got acute and convalescent COVID-19 samples from the United States, Italy and Spain.

This TCR came from a human donor in a cohort sampled during active COVID-19. The rearrangement joins TRBV7-2 to TRBJ1-2; 9 bases are shared with TRBD1. Sequencing was carried out using peripheral blood. CDR3 protein: CASSRTGTGSIDYGYTF. In DNA, the CDR3 is TGTGCCAGCAGCCGCACCGGGACAGGGTCAATTGACTATGGCTACACCTTC.